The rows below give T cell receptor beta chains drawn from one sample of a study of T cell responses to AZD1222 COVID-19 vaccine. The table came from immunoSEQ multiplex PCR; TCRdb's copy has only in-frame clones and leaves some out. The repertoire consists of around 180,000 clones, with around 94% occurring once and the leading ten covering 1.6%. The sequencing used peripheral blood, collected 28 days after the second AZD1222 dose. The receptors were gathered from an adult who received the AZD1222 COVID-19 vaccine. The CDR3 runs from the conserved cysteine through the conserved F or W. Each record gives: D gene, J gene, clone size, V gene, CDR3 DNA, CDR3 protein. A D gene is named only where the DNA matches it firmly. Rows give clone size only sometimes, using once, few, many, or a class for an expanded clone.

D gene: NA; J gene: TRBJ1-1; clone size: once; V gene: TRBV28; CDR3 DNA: TGTGCCACCAGGGGCGAGGGCCTCATGAACACTGAAGCTTTCTTT; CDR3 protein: CATRGEGLMNTEAFF
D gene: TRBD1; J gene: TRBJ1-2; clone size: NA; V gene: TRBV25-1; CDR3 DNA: TGTGCCAGCAGCCCTCACCTCGGGACAGGGGGAAACTATGGCTACACCTTC; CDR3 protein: CASSPHLGTGGNYGYTF
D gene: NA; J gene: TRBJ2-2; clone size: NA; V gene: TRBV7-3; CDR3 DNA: TGTGCCAGCACACTAACAGGGACCGGGGAGCTGTTTTTT; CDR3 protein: CASTLTGTGELFF
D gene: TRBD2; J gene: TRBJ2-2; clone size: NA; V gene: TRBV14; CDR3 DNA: TGTGCCAGCGGCCAAAGTTTGCGGGGGGCGAACACCGGGGAGCTGTTTTTT; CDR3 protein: CASGQSLRGANTGELFF
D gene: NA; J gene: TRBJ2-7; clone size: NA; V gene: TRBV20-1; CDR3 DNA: TGCAGTGCGAGGTTATCCTACGAGCAGTACTTC; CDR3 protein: CSARLSYEQYF
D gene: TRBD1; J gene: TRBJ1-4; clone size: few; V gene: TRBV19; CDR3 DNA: TGTGCCAGTAGTCAACAAAGACAGGGCCAAAAACTGTTTTTT; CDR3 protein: CASSQQRQGQKLFF
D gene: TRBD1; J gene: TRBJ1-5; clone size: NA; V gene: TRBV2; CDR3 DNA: TGTGCCAGCAGCCTAAGGACAGGGGACAATCAGCCCCAGCATTTT; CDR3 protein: CASSLRTGDNQPQHF
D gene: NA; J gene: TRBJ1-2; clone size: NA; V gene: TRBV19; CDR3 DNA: TGTGCCAGTAGTATGAGGTGGGACACCAACACTAACTATGGCTACACCTTC; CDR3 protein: CASSMRWDTNTNYGYTF
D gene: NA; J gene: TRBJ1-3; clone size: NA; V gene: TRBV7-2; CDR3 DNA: TGTGCCAGCAGCTCAGGAGGTGTTTCCTCTGGAAACACCATATATTTT; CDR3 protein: CASSSGGVSSGNTIYF
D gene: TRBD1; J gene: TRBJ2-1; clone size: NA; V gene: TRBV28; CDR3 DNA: TGTGCCAGCAGTTTATCGCGGGACAGGGTTCAGTTCTTC; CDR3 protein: CASSLSRDRVQFF
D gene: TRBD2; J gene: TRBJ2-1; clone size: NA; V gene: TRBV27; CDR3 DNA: TGTGCCAGCAGTTTTGGCGGGAGTAACAGGAATGAGCAGTTCTTC; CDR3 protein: CASSFGGSNRNEQFF
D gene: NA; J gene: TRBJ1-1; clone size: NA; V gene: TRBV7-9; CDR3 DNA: TGTGCCAGCAGCAACTCTCTTGTAACCCGGACTGCAGCTTTCTTT; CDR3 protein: CASSNSLVTRTAAFF
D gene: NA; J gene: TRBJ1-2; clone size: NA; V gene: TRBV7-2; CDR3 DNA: TGTGCCAGCAGCTTTACGGTAGGAGGGATCGGTGGCTACACCTTC; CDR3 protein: CASSFTVGGIGGYTF
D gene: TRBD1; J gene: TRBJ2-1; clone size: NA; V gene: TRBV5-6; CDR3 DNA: TGTGCCAGCAGCTTACCGGGACAGGGCTATGAGCAGTTCTTC; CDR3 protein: CASSLPGQGYEQFF
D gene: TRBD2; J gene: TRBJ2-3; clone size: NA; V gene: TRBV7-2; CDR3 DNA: TGTGCCAGCAGCTTAGGGTCGAGCGGGGGGTGGGATACGCAGTATTTT; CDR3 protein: CASSLGSSGGWDTQYF
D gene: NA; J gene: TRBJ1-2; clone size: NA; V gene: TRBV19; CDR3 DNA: TGTGCCAGCAATGGGTGGGCCAGGGTTAACTATGGCTACACCTTC; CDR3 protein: CASNGWARVNYGYTF
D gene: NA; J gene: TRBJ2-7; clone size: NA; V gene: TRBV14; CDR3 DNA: TGTGCCAGCAGCCAAGGCGTTGCGTTGCCCTACGAGCAGTACTTC; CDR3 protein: CASSQGVALPYEQYF
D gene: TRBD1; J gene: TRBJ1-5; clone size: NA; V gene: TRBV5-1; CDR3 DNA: TGCGCCAGCAGCCCTGGAAGTCCGGGACAGGGGTTTAATCAGCCCCAGCATTTT; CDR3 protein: CASSPGSPGQGFNQPQHF
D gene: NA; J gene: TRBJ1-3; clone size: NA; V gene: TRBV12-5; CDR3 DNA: TGTGCTAGTGGTTTTCCCGACACGCTCGAGACCATATATTTT; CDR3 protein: CASGFPDTLETIYF
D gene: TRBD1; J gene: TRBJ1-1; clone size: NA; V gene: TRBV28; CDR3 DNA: TGTGCCAGCAGTTTAGGACAGGGTAACACTGAAGCTTTCTTT; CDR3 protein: CASSLGQGNTEAFF
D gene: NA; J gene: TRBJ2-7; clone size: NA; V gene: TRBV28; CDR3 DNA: TGTGCCAGCAGTTTGGCCGACAGAGGGACGTTGCAGTACTTC; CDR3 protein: CASSLADRGTLQYF
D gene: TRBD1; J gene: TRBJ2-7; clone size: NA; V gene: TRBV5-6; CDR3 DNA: TGTGCCAGCAGCCCCGTAGGGACAGGTAGTGACGAGCAGTACTTC; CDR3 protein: CASSPVGTGSDEQYF